This T cell receptor (beta chain) was observed in a study of shared clonotypes between healthy human individuals. Study observations and caveats: The diversity represented, both genetic and in exposure history, was limited by few donors. In the sorted subsets, rarefaction showed sequencing was incomplete despite large depth.

In its sample, this clone was seen a few times. What it binds is unknown. Authors' methods: Filtering differed, since immunoSEQ gave only junction sequences and no quality scores. Libraries were prepared by immunoSEQ multiplex PCR; TCRdb keeps only in-frame clonotypes and omits some of them. The V and J calls and the clone size are those of that table, but D and trimming were determined from the DNA. The sample shows 600,000 to 750,000 clones, approximately 75% of them seen only once. The V gene's germline CDR1 is MRHNA and CDR2 SNTAGT. Deletions cut 5 bases from V and 5 bases from J, with 13 bases between. The CDR3 runs to 14 residues.

V usage is TRBV6-4 and J usage is TRBJ2-1; D unclear. This receptor was obtained from a young woman in good health. Sample: memory CD4+ T cells sorted from blood. Regarding subset: CD45RA-negative fraction. The CDR3 bases are TGTGCCAGCAGTCAGTCTTCTAGAGACAATGAGCAGTTCTTC. Translated, it gives CASSQSSRDNEQFF.